One and the same sample provided the 30 T cell receptor beta chains below, sequenced in a study of T-cell reconstitution after alpha-beta-depleted transplantation in children. The authors prepared the TCRbeta library with unique molecular identifiers. TCRdb re-called the PCR reads through MiXCR, storing one row per CDR3 protein. The sample carries 500,000 to 650,000 distinct CDR3 sequences, 10% to 15% recorded once. Sequences were derived from PBMCs, mostly from graft donor cells, sampled 360 days after TCRalphabeta/CD19-depleted stem cell transplant. All receptors derive from a male patient aged 5 to 17 who had a stem cell transplant for acute myeloid leukemia, so the T cells may come from the graft donor.

This clonotype was observed at least ten times. The rearrangement uses TRBV7-2 and TRBJ2-1; D remains unclear. Between the trimmed V and J ends, which lost 3 bases and 4 bases, there was a span of 10 bases. The CDR3 has 14 residues. The germline V gene has CDR1 SGHTA and CDR2 FQGNSA. CDR3 loop: CASSFGPQYNEQFF. The CDR3 bases are TGTGCCAGCAGCTTCGGACCACAATACAATGAGCAGTTCTTC.

CDR3 sequence reads: CASSLRSGLFF. The CDR3 DNA sequence: TGTGCCAGCAGTTTACGATCAGGGCTGTTTTTT. V is TRBV28 and J is TRBJ2-2; D gene ambiguous. The V gene's germline CDR1 is MDHEN and CDR2 SYDVKM. This CDR3 has 11 amino acids. V was trimmed by 2 bases and J by 13 bases, leaving 8 bases between them.

The V gene is TRBV4-3, the J gene TRBJ2-2; D is ambiguous. Looked up from germline, CDR1 is LGHNA and CDR2 is YSLEER. Deletions cut 0 bases from V and 2 bases from J, with 10 bases between. The CDR3 is made up of 16 amino acids. The chain's CDR3 is CASSQESGLNTGELFF. CDR3 in DNA: TGCGCCAGCAGCCAAGAATCAGGATTAAACACCGGGGAGCTGTTTTTT.

This chain's CDR3 is CASSLSGSPLHF. The CDR3 region has the DNA TGTGCCAGCAGCCTCTCGGGTTCACCCCTCCACTTT. The chain links TRBV6-2 or TRBV6-3 to TRBJ1-6; no definite D call. This CDR3 contains 12 residues. Germline CDR1 reads MNHEY; CDR2 reads SVGEGT. V was trimmed by 6 bases and J by 9 bases, leaving 9 bases between them.

The chain recombines TRBV10-3 with TRBJ2-1, with 7 nucleotides matching TRBD2. Losses at the gene ends were 8 bases for V and 10 bases for J; bases not matched to a gene: 5. The CDR3 is 11 residues long. Germline CDR1 and CDR2: ENHRY and SYGVKD. The CDR3 reads CAIWGGREQFF. The CDR3, as DNA: TGTGCCATCTGGGGAGGGAGGGAGCAGTTCTTC.

This clonotype was seen more than once but under ten times. The chain combines TRBV3-1 with TRBJ2-7; 7 bases align to TRBD2. The CDR3 is made up of 15 amino acids. Germline CDR1 reads LGHDT; CDR2 reads YNNKEL (reference sequence). The trim removed 4 bases at V and 0 bases at J, leaving 6 bases unmatched. This chain's CDR3 is CASSRRGGSSYEQYF. The DNA of the CDR3 is TGTGCCAGCAGCCGTCGGGGAGGGAGCTCCTACGAGCAGTACTTC.

V is TRBV5-6 and J is TRBJ2-4; no definite D call. Deletions cut 5 bases from V and 0 bases from J, with 6 bases between. Germline CDR1 SGHDT, CDR2 YYEEEE. This CDR3 region has 13 residues. The CDR3 loop reads CASRSLAKNIQYF. CDR3 DNA: TGTGCCAGCAGGAGCTTAGCCAAAAACATTCAGTACTTC.

This clonotype was seen more than once but under ten times. The chain links TRBV7-3 to TRBJ2-2; D might be TRBD2 (7 bases). Per germline, CDR1 SGHTA and CDR2 FQGTGA. This CDR3 region has 17 residues. V was cut by 7 bases and J by 5 bases, with 23 bases left in between. The CDR3 sequence: CASTIPGGGGITGELFF. The CDR3 DNA sequence: TGTGCCAGCACCATCCCCGGGGGAGGGGGAATTACCGGGGAGCTGTTTTTT.

The gene calls are TRBV7-8 and TRBJ2-1; TRBD2 matches 9 bases. This CDR3 comprises 16 residues. The germline V gene has CDR1 SGHVS and CDR2 FQNEAQ. After removal of 5 bases from V and 0 bases from J, the junction contained 5 bases not matched to a gene. The CDR3 reads CASSIYSGSSYNEQFF. CDR3 nucleotides: TGTGCCAGCAGCATTTATAGCGGGAGCTCCTACAATGAGCAGTTCTTC.

The CDR3 nucleotides are TGTGCCAGCAGCCGTGTTCGTACGGGGGATGGAACTGAAGCTTTCTTT. Its protein product is CASSRVRTGDGTEAFF. The V and J genes are TRBV12-3 or TRBV12-4 and TRBJ1-1, with D possibly matching TRBD1 (5 bases). V lost 6 bases and J 5 bases, leaving 22 bases between the germline ends. There are 16 residues in the CDR3.

The gene calls are TRBV9 and TRBJ1-4, with TRBD1 as a possible D gene (6 bases). Germline V gives CDR1 SGDLS, CDR2 YYNGEE. Trimming removed 3 bases at V and 7 bases at J, with 16 bases between. CDR3 size: 15 residues. CDR3 coding DNA: TGTGCCAGCAGCGCTTACAGGGAAGGGAGTGAAAAACTGTTTTTT. It yields the protein CASSAYREGSEKLFF.

In this sample, this clonotype turned up once. The V call is TRBV5-6, the J call TRBJ1-2; D is undetermined. CDR1 is SGHDT and CDR2 is YYEEEE in the germline V gene. The CDR3 is 13 residues long. Trimming left V 7 bases short and J 1 base short, with 11 bases between. DNA of the CDR3: TGTGCCAGCGGAGCGGACGGTAACTATGGCTACACCTTC. This sequence encodes CASGADGNYGYTF.

This clonotype was found a few times. The chain carries TRBV29-1 and TRBJ1-3; 9 nucleotides match TRBD1. V trimming: 0 bases; J trimming: 3 bases; junction bases outside the gene matches: 6. The germline gives CDR1 SQVTM, CDR2 ANQGSEA. The CDR3 is 16 amino acids. CDR3 sequence reads: CSVEDLGTGSGNTIYF. The CDR3, as DNA: TGCAGCGTTGAAGATCTTGGGACAGGGAGTGGAAACACCATATATTTT. Full variable domain (rest looked up from reference TRBV29-1 and TRBJ1-3): SAVISQKPSRDICQRGTSLTIQCQVDSQVTMMFWYRQQPGQSLTLIATANQGSEATYESGFVIDKFPISRPNLTFSTLTVSNMSPEDSSIYLCSVEDLGTGSGNTIYFGEGSWLTVV.

V gene TRBV5-6 combines with J gene TRBJ2-5; D perhaps matches TRBD2 (6 bases). Trimming pared 6 bases from V and 5 bases from J, leaving 20 bases between. The CDR3 is 15 amino acids. Per germline, CDR1 SGHDT and CDR2 YYEEEE. The DNA of the CDR3 is TGTGCCAGCATGTGGGGCGGGGACGATGCGGAGACCCAGTACTTC. Amino acids: CASMWGGDDAETQYF. Combining the CDR3 with reference TRBV5-6 and TRBJ2-5 gives the whole variable domain DAGVTQSPTHLIKTRGQQVTLRCSPKSGHDTVSWYQQALGQGPQFIFQYYEEEERQRGNFPDRFSGHQFPNYSSELNVNALLLGDSALYLCASMWGGDDAETQYFGPGTRLLVL.

The chain links TRBV24-1 to TRBJ2-1; D is undetermined. This CDR3 is built from 15 residues. With 1 base removed from V and 8 bases from J, the gap between germline ends came to 14 bases. Per the germline V gene, CDR1 is KGHDR and CDR2 is SFDVKD. The CDR3 sequence: CATSDLGASRHEQFF. In DNA form, the CDR3 reads TGTGCCACCAGTGATTTAGGAGCCTCCCGGCATGAGCAGTTCTTC.

There are a few counts of this clonotype. The CDR3 loop reads CASSPSLGDTQYF. In nucleotides, the CDR3 is TGTGCCAGCTCTCCGTCCTTGGGGGATACGCAGTATTTT. The chain is built from TRBV11-2 and TRBJ2-3; no definite D call. Deletions cut 8 bases from V and 6 bases from J, with 15 bases between. Germline V CDR1 and CDR2: SGHAT, FQNNGV. The CDR3 length is 13 residues.

The genes are TRBV20-1 and TRBJ2-1, with 7 bases aligning to TRBD2. Germline values: CDR1 DFQATT, CDR2 SNEGSKA (reference sequence). The CDR3 runs 14 residues. V shed 2 bases and J 2 bases; nucleotides not matched to a gene: 3. CDR3 residues: CSARKAGAYNEQFF. The DNA of the CDR3 is TGCAGTGCTAGAAAGGCGGGAGCCTACAATGAGCAGTTCTTC.

The sample holds many counts of this clonotype. The chain uses TRBV4-3 and TRBJ2-1, with D perhaps TRBD2 (6 bases). Germline CDR1 is LGHNA and CDR2 is YSLEER. CDR3 length: 15 residues. V was clipped by 1 base and J by 5 bases, with 12 bases between them. The CDR3 nucleotides read TGCGCCAGCAGCCAAGGGCTAGCGTCACACAATGAGCAGTTCTTC. Translation: CASSQGLASHNEQFF.

This chain links TRBV18 with TRBJ1-5; 8 bases agree with TRBD1. CDR1 is KGHSH, CDR2 LQKENI, per germline. CDR3 size: 15 residues. Unmatched junction bases numbered 4, after V lost 3 bases and J lost 3 bases. In nucleotides, the CDR3 is TGTGCCAGCTCACCGCAGGGGGCAGTCAATCAGCCCCAGCATTTT. Translated, it gives CASSPQGAVNQPQHF.

The chain has TRBV29-1 and TRBJ2-7; 7 positions match TRBD2. Germline assignment: CDR1 SQVTM and CDR2 ANQGSEA. The trim removed 1 base at V and 3 bases at J, leaving 12 bases unmatched. CDR3 length equals 16 residues. CDR3 coding DNA: TGCAGCGTTGAAGGCGGGAGTCCCGGGAGCGACTACGAGCAGTACTTC. Protein product: CSVEGGSPGSDYEQYF.

The chain joins TRBV11-3 to TRBJ2-3; 7 bases match TRBD1. This CDR3 has 14 amino acids. J lost 6 bases, V lost 3 bases, and 6 bases had no gene match. The germline V gene has CDR1 SGHNT and CDR2 YENEEA. The CDR3 reads CASSFRGRGDTQYF. The CDR3 DNA is TGTGCCAGCAGCTTCCGTGGCAGGGGGGATACGCAGTATTTT.

In its sample, this clonotype was seen a few times. The rearrangement uses TRBV7-8 and TRBJ2-1; D may match TRBD1 or TRBD2 (5 bases each). The V end was cut by 4 bases, the J end by 1 base, with 11 bases between. The CDR3 has 15 amino acids. Germline CDR1 is SGHVS and CDR2 is FQNEAQ. CDR3 amino acids: CASSSRDLSYNEQFF. CDR3 in DNA: TGTGCCAGCAGCTCCCGGGACCTATCCTACAATGAGCAGTTCTTC.

This chain links TRBV28 with TRBJ2-7; 12 bases fit TRBD1. The CDR3 consists of 14 residues. J gave up 12 bases and V 7 bases, and 13 bases lay outside the gene matches. CDR1 and CDR2 from the germline V gene are MDHEN and SYDVKM. The CDR3 is CASTSGTGGSRPYF. Here the CDR3 DNA reads TGTGCCAGCACCTCCGGGACAGGGGGCTCTCGTCCGTACTTC.

The rearrangement links TRBV11-2 to TRBJ1-3; possibly TRBD1 for D (5 bases). Germline CDR1 and CDR2: SGHAT and FQNNGV. Trimming pared 0 bases from V and 4 bases from J, leaving 13 bases between. The CDR3 spans 16 residues. The DNA of the CDR3 is TGTGCCAGCAGCTTAGATGAGCTCAGGGCCGGAAACACCATATATTTT. It encodes CASSLDELRAGNTIYF.

V gene TRBV12-3 or TRBV12-4 combines with J gene TRBJ2-5; 10 bases are shared with TRBD2. The CDR3 is 17 amino acids. With V trimmed by 6 bases and J by 1 base, 11 bases remained unmatched. The DNA of the CDR3 is TGTGCCAGCAGCCATCCCGGGACTAGCGTTTCCCAAGAGACCCAGTACTTC. Amino acids: CASSHPGTSVSQETQYF.

In this sample, this clonotype turned up a few times. This chain joins TRBV24-1 and TRBJ2-2, with D unclear. V lost 1 base and J lost 7, with 12 bases in between. Looked up from germline, CDR1 is KGHDR and CDR2 is SFDVKD. The CDR3 has 15 amino acids. Here the CDR3 DNA reads TGTGCCACCAGTGATTTCGGGCTACCTTACGGGGAGCTGTTTTTT. Protein sequence: CATSDFGLPYGELFF.

This clonotype came up a few times. The chain couples TRBV29-1 to TRBJ2-5; D call uncertain. Looked up from germline, CDR1 is SQVTM and CDR2 is ANQGSEA. CDR3 length: 14 amino acids. Trimming took off 7 bases at V and 5 bases at J, with 20 bases between the two ends. As DNA, the CDR3 is TGCAGCGGTGGCCTTCAGGTTCTCCTCGAGACCCAGTACTTC. Protein sequence: CSGGLQVLLETQYF.

The chain carries TRBV28 and TRBJ2-1, with 10 bases identical to TRBD2. Per germline, CDR1 MDHEN and CDR2 SYDVKM. The V segment lost 3 bases and the J segment 1 base; nucleotides outside the gene matches: 9. CDR3 size: 18 residues. As DNA, the CDR3 is TGTGCCAGCAGTTTTCGGAGACTAGCGGGCACTTCCTACAATGAGCAGTTCTTC. As protein: CASSFRRLAGTSYNEQFF.

This clonotype has more than one count but fewer than ten. The chain's CDR3 is CASSFRAGGMPYNEQFF. Written as DNA, the CDR3 is TGTGCCAGCAGTTTCAGGGCTGGGGGCATGCCCTACAATGAGCAGTTCTTC. This rearrangement joins TRBV28 to TRBJ2-1; D may be TRBD1 (6 bases). The CDR3 totals 17 residues. Looked up from germline, CDR1 is MDHEN and CDR2 is SYDVKM. V shed 3 bases and J shed 2 bases, with 17 bases lying between them.

This clonotype came up many times. The chain employs TRBV7-2 and TRBJ2-6; D is undetermined. The V end was cut by 0 bases, the J end by 2 bases, with 14 bases between. CDR3 length: 18 residues. Germline V gene sequence: CDR1 SGHTA, CDR2 FQGNSA. The DNA of the CDR3 is TGTGCCAGCAGCTTAGCTGCTGGGCTAGGCGCTGGGGCCAACGTCCTGACTTTC. Its protein is CASSLAAGLGAGANVLTF.